The rows below give T cell receptor beta chains drawn from one sample of a study of OX40 agonist ivuxolimab in advanced cancers. Method: immunoSEQ multiplex PCR; TCRdb's copy keeps in-frame clones and lacks some. The sample holds 70,000 to 85,000 clones, more than 85% seen once. Sequencing was performed on CD4+ or CD8+ T cells sorted from blood, taken in a trial of the OX40 agonist ivuxolimab. These receptors all come from an adult with an advanced solid tumor such as melanoma, head and neck, liver or kidney cancer. Each CDR3 is given with its conserved first and last residue. Each record gives: J gene, D gene, clone size, V gene, CDR3 protein, CDR3 DNA. A D gene is named only where the DNA matches it firmly. The size of a clone is reported for some rows only, either as once, few or many, or as a class for expanded clones.

TRBJ2-6	-	-	TRBV7-2	CASAPGRTLSGANVLTF	TGTGCCAGCGCCCCGGGACGGACCCTCTCTGGGGCCAACGTCCTGACTTTC
TRBJ2-2	-	-	TRBV4-2	CASSQEGRQATNTGELFF	TGTGCCAGCAGCCAAGAAGGTCGGCAGGCGACAAACACCGGGGAGCTGTTTTTT
TRBJ2-7	-	once	TRBV7-9	CASSLALAGVHEQYF	TGTGCCAGCAGCTTAGCGTTAGCAGGGGTCCACGAGCAGTACTTC
TRBJ2-5	-	once	TRBV18	CASSPLEQETQYF	TGTGCCAGCTCACCACTGGAGCAAGAGACCCAGTACTTC
TRBJ2-7	TRBD2	-	TRBV7-9	CASSSLEGSGFSYEQYF	TGTGCCAGCAGCTCCCTGGAGGGTAGCGGGTTTTCCTACGAGCAGTACTTC
TRBJ2-5	-	-	TRBV19	CASSVEGFQETQYF	TGTGCCAGTAGTGTCGAGGGTTTCCAAGAGACCCAGTACTTC
TRBJ2-2	TRBD2	-	TRBV7-9	CASSLALGLANTGELFF	TGTGCCAGCAGCTTAGCTTTAGGACTAGCGAACACCGGGGAGCTGTTTTTT
TRBJ1-1	TRBD1	-	TRBV6-5	CASRDRQGRTEAFF	TGTGCCAGCAGAGATAGACAGGGGCGGACTGAAGCTTTCTTT
TRBJ1-3	TRBD1	-	TRBV4-1	CASSQGQGAGNTIYF	TGCGCCAGCAGCCAGGGACAGGGGGCTGGAAACACCATATATTTT
TRBJ2-4	TRBD2	-	TRBV6-1	CASSERAGAFGNIQYF	TGTGCCAGCAGTGAGAGAGCGGGAGCTTTCGGAAACATTCAGTACTTC
TRBJ1-2	-	once	TRBV7-2	CASSSDSYGYTF	TGTGCCAGCAGCTCGGACAGTTATGGCTACACCTTC
TRBJ2-1	-	-	TRBV19	CATSSYNEQFF	TGTGCCACGAGCTCCTACAATGAGCAGTTCTTC
TRBJ2-6	-	once	TRBV5-6	CASSPEYSSSGANVLTF	TGTGCCAGCAGCCCTGAGTACTCAAGCTCTGGGGCCAACGTCCTGACTTTC
TRBJ2-1	TRBD1	-	TRBV5-4	CASSGRDRVPNEQFF	TGTGCCAGCAGCGGCCGGGACAGGGTGCCAAATGAGCAGTTCTTC
TRBJ2-1	TRBD2	-	TRBV10-2	CASSLAGVMYNEQFF	TGCGCCAGCAGTCTAGCGGGAGTAATGTACAATGAGCAGTTCTTC
TRBJ1-5	-	-	TRBV7-2	CASSVVGGYQPQHF	TGTGCCAGCTCCGTCGTCGGGGGCTATCAGCCCCAGCATTTT
TRBJ1-5	-	few	TRBV7-9	CASSKQWSQPQHF	TGTGCCAGCAGTAAACAGTGGAGTCAGCCCCAGCATTTT
TRBJ1-1	TRBD1	-	TRBV29-1	CSAPQGVRGTEAFF	TGCAGCGCCCCACAGGGGGTGAGGGGCACTGAAGCTTTCTTT
TRBJ1-2	-	-	TRBV2	CASSGWGSANYGYTF	TGTGCCAGCAGTGGATGGGGCAGCGCTAACTATGGCTACACCTTC
TRBJ1-1	-	-	TRBV6-1	CASIRNTEAFF	TGTGCCAGCATACGGAACACTGAAGCTTTCTTT
TRBJ1-5	-	-	TRBV5-5	CASSLVLASSNQPQHF	TGTGCCAGCAGCTTGGTTCTGGCTTCTAGCAATCAGCCCCAGCATTTT
TRBJ2-7	-	-	TRBV7-9	CASSGVEGSYEQYF	TGTGCCAGCAGCGGCGTGGAGGGCTCCTACGAGCAGTACTTC
TRBJ2-7	-	-	TRBV10-1	CASRAGSYPYEQYF	TGCGCCAGCAGAGCCGGCTCCTATCCCTACGAGCAGTACTTC
TRBJ2-7	-	-	TRBV18	CASSQQMEQYF	TGTGCCAGCTCGCAACAGATGGAGCAGTACTTC
TRBJ2-5	TRBD2	-	TRBV7-2	CASSFVAGVQETQYF	TGTGCCAGCAGCTTTGTAGCGGGGGTACAAGAGACCCAGTACTTC
TRBJ2-7	TRBD1	-	TRBV5-6	CASSSGTVPNEQYF	TGTGCCAGCAGCTCCGGGACAGTTCCTAACGAGCAGTACTTC
TRBJ2-1	TRBD2	-	TRBV2	CASSDLAGSGNEQFF	TGTGCCAGCAGTGACCTAGCGGGATCCGGCAATGAGCAGTTCTTC
TRBJ2-7	-	few	TRBV10-3	CATEQGEEQYF	TGTGCCACTGAACAGGGAGAAGAGCAGTACTTC
TRBJ2-7	-	-	TRBV7-3	CASSLFGGPTYEQYF	TGTGCCAGCAGCTTATTTGGAGGCCCCACTTACGAGCAGTACTTC
TRBJ2-1	-	once	TRBV7-9	CASSAPTASSYNEQFF	TGTGCCAGCAGCGCGCCGACGGCTAGCTCCTACAATGAGCAGTTCTTC
TRBJ2-2	-	-	TRBV6-6	CASRRELNTGELFF	TGTGCCAGCAGGCGGGAATTAAACACCGGGGAGCTGTTTTTT
TRBJ1-4	TRBD1	-	TRBV5-1	CASSIQGATNEKLFF	TGCGCCAGCAGCATCCAGGGGGCAACTAATGAAAAACTGTTTTTT
TRBJ1-2	-	-	TRBV2	CASSSTAYGYTF	TGTGCCAGCAGTTCTACGGCTTATGGCTACACCTTC
TRBJ2-3	-	-	TRBV6-8	CASSCFERVRAPSTDTQYF	TGTGCCAGCAGTTGCTTCGAGCGGGTACGGGCCCCTAGCACAGATACGCAGTATTTT
TRBJ1-4	-	-	TRBV6-5	CASSYSRIANEKLFF	TGTGCCAGCAGTTACTCCCGTATTGCTAATGAAAAACTGTTTTTT
TRBJ1-5	-	once	TRBV10-3	CAISEDQGGQPQHF	TGTGCCATCAGTGAGGATCAGGGAGGTCAGCCCCAGCATTTT
TRBJ2-7	TRBD1	-	TRBV7-9	CASSLEGGRGYEQYF	TGTGCCAGCAGCTTAGAAGGGGGCAGGGGATACGAGCAGTACTTC
TRBJ1-1	TRBD1	-	TRBV7-2	CASVDRGLLNTEAFF	TGTGCCAGCGTTGACAGGGGGCTTCTGAACACTGAAGCTTTCTTT
TRBJ1-4	TRBD1	-	TRBV30	CAWTPRGQGGLVEKLFF	TGTGCCTGGACCCCACGGGGACAGGGTGGTTTGGTTGAAAAACTGTTTTTT
TRBJ1-2	TRBD1	once	TRBV4-1	CASSYRQGKKEDYGYTF	TGCGCCAGCAGCTATCGACAGGGCAAGAAGGAGGACTATGGCTACACCTTC
TRBJ1-1	TRBD1	-	TRBV5-6	CASSGRQGNTEAFF	TGTGCCAGCAGCGGACGACAGGGGAACACTGAAGCTTTCTTT
TRBJ2-1	TRBD1	-	TRBV2	CASSSGTGERNEQFF	TGTGCCAGCAGCTCCGGGACAGGGGAAAGAAATGAGCAGTTCTTC
TRBJ2-7	TRBD2	once	TRBV7-6	CASSYLAGPLVEQYF	TGTGCCAGCAGCTACCTAGCGGGCCCTCTGGTCGAGCAGTACTTC
TRBJ1-5	-	-	TRBV6-1	CASSEALFRDHNQPQHF	TGTGCCAGCAGTGAAGCGCTTTTCCGGGACCACAATCAGCCCCAGCATTTT
TRBJ2-2	TRBD2	-	TRBV11-3	CASSLSWGSGSTGELFF	TGTGCCAGCAGCTTATCGTGGGGTAGCGGGAGCACCGGGGAGCTGTTTTTT
TRBJ2-7	-	-	TRBV7-9	CASSLYSEPYF	TGTGCCAGCAGCTTGTATTCCGAACCGTACTTC
TRBJ1-6	-	-	TRBV6-6	CASTADYNSPLHF	TGTGCCAGCACCGCGGACTACAATTCACCCCTCCACTTT
TRBJ1-4	TRBD1	once	TRBV5-1	CASSPGDRALYEKLFF	TGCGCCAGCAGCCCAGGGGACAGGGCTTTGTATGAAAAACTGTTTTTT